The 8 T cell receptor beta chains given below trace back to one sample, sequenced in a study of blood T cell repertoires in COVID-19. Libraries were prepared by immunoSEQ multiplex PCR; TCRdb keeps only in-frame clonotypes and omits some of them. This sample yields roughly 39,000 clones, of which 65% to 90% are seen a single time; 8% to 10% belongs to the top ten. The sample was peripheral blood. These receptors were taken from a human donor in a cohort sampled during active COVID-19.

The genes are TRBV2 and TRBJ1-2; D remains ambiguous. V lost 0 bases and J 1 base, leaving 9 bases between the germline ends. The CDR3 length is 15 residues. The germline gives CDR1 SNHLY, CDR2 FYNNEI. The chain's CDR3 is CASSEASVRNYGYTF. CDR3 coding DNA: TGTGCCAGCAGTGAAGCTTCCGTCCGTAACTATGGCTACACCTTC.

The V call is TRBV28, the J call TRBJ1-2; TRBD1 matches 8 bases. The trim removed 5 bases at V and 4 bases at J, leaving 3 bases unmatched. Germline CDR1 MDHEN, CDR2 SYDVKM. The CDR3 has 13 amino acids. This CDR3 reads CASSLTGGYGYTF. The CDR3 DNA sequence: TGTGCCAGCAGTCTAACAGGGGGCTATGGCTACACCTTC.

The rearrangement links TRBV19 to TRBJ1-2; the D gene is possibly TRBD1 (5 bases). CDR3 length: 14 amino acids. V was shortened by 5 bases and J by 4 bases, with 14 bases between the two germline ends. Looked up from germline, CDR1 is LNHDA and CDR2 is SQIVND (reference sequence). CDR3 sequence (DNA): TGTGCCAGTAGTTCGCCAGGGCCAGCCTATGGCTACACCTTC. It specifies CASSSPGPAYGYTF.

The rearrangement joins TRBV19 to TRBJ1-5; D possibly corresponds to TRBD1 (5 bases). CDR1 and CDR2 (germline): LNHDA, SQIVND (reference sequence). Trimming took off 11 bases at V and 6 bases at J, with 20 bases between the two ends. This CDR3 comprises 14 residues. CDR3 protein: CASNTIRGSQPQHF. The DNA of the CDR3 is TGTGCCTCGAACACCATCCGGGGGTCTCAGCCCCAGCATTTT.

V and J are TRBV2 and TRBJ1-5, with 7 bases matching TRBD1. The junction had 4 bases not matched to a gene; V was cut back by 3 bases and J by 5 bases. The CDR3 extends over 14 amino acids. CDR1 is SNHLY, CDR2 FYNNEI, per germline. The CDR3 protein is CASSEDRTDQPQHF. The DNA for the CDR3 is TGTGCCAGCAGTGAGGACAGGACGGATCAGCCCCAGCATTTT.

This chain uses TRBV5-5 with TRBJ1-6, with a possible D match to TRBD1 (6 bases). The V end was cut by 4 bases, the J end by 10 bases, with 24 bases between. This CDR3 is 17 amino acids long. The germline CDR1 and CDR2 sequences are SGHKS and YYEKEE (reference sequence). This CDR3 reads CASSVALGQGYISPLHF. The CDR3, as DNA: TGTGCCAGCAGCGTGGCTTTAGGGCAGGGGTATATCTCACCCCTCCACTTT.

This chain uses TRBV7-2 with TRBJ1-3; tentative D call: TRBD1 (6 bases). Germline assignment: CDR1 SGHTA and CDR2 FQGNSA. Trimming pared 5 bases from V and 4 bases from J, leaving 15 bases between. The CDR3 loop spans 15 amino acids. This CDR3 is CASSRAGGEGNTIYF. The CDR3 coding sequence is TGTGCCAGCAGCCGCGCGGGGGGCGAAGGAAACACCATATATTTT.

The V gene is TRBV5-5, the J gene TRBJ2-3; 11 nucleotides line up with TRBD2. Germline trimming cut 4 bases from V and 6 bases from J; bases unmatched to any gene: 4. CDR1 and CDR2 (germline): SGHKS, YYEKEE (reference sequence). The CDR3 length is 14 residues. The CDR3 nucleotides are TGTGCCAGCAGCATACTAGCGGGGGAGGATACGCAGTATTTT. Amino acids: CASSILAGEDTQYF.